The sample holds a few counts of the clone carrying this TCR beta chain. The repertoire was sequenced with immunoSEQ multiplex PCR; TCRdb's copy has only in-frame clones and lacks some. The sample includes fewer than 55,000 clones, approximately 80% seen only once; the top ten take roughly 12%. The CDR3 runs to 14 residues. The germline gives CDR1 MGHRA, CDR2 YSYEKL. V was cut by 1 base and J by 4 bases, with 8 bases left in between. This sample was included in a study of OX40 agonist ivuxolimab in advanced cancers. Anyone with autoimmune disease history or systemic immunosuppression was excluded. The sequence was obtained from an adult with an advanced solid tumor such as melanoma, head and neck, liver or kidney cancer. The sample was CD4+ or CD8+ T cells sorted from blood, taken in a trial of the OX40 agonist ivuxolimab. The rearrangement uses TRBV4-1 and TRBJ1-5; TRBD1 is a possible D gene (5 bases). CDR3 sequence: CASSQVQENQPQHF. CDR3 nucleotides: TGCGCCAGCAGCCAAGTACAGGAGAATCAGCCCCAGCATTTT.